This T cell receptor (beta chain) comes out of a study of cytomegalovirus exposure and HLA in healthy donors. Germline V lookup: CDR1 MNHEY, CDR2 SMNVEV (reference sequence). The V and J ends lost 3 bases and 3 bases respectively, with 5 bases between them. The CDR3 sequence is 12 residues long. Clones were read by immunoSEQ multiplex PCR, and TCRdb kept only the in-frame ones, dropping some. The repertoire includes 150,000 to 200,000 clones, around four fifths of them detected once, and 2% to 2.5% sits in the top ten. The sample was PBMCs. The clonotype originates from a young man in good health and CMV-seropositive. The chain carries TRBV27 and TRBJ2-5, with D possibly being TRBD1 (5 bases). The CDR3: CASSFREETQYF. The CDR3 DNA follows: TGTGCCAGCAGTTTCAGGGAAGAGACCCAGTACTTC.